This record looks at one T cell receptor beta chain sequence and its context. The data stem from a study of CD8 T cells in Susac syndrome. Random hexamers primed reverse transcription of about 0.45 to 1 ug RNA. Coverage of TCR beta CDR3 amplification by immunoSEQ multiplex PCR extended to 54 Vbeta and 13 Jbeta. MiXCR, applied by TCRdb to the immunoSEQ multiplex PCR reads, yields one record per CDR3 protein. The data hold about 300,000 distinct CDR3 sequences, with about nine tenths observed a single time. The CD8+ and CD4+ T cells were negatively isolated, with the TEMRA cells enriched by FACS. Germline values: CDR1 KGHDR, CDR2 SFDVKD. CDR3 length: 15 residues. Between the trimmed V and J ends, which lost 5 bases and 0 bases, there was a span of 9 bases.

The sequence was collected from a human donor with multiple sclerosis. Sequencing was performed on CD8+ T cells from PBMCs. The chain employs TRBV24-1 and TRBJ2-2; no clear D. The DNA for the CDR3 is TGTGCCACCAGTGCCGTGCCGGCGAACACCGGGGAGCTGTTTTTT. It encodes CATSAVPANTGELFF.